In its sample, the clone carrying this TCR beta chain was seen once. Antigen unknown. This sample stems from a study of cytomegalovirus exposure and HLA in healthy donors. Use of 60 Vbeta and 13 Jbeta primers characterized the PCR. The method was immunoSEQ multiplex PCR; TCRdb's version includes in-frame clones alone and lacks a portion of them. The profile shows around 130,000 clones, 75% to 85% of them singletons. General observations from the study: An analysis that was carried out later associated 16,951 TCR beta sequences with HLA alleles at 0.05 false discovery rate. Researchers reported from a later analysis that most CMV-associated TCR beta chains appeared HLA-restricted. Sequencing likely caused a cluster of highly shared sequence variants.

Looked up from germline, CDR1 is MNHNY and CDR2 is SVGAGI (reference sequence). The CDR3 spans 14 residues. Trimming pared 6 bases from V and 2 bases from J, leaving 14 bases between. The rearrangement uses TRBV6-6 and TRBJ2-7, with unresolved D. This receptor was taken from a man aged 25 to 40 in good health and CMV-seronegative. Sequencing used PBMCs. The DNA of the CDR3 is TGTGCCAGCAGACCAACAGTAGACACCTACGAGCAGTACTTC. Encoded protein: CASRPTVDTYEQYF.